Shown below are 11 T cell receptor beta chains from a single sample sequenced in a study of blood T cell repertoires in COVID-19. Sequencing used immunoSEQ multiplex PCR; TCRdb keeps in-frame clones, though not all of them. The sample includes nearly 15,000 clones, about nine tenths of them seen just once. Specimen: peripheral blood. These TCRs come from a human donor in a cohort sampled during active COVID-19.

The rearrangement joins TRBV5-8 to TRBJ2-1; TRBD2 matches 7 bases. V lost 0 bases and J lost 7; bases outside the gene matches: 7. CDR3 length equals 15 residues. The V gene's germline CDR1 is SGHTS and CDR2 YDEGEE. This CDR3 reads CASSLAVTSWNEQFF. CDR3 DNA sequence: TGTGCCAGCAGCTTGGCTGTGACTAGCTGGAATGAGCAGTTCTTC.

The genes are TRBV5-1 and TRBJ2-1, with 7 bases lining up with TRBD2. With V trimmed by 0 bases and J by 7 bases, 7 bases remained unmatched. This CDR3 has 15 amino acids. Germline V gene sequence: CDR1 SGHRS, CDR2 YFSETQ. For the CDR3, the DNA is TGCGCCAGCAGCTTGGCCGGCGGGAGTCAAAATGAGCAGTTCTTC. Translation: CASSLAGGSQNEQFF.

The rearrangement joins TRBV4-2 to TRBJ2-3; the D is unclear. The CDR3 totals 13 residues. CDR1 and CDR2 from the germline V gene are LGHNA and YNFKEQ. Trimming removed 0 bases from V and 5 bases from J, with 6 bases in between. The CDR3: CASSQEVRDTQYF. CDR3 coding DNA: TGTGCCAGCAGCCAAGAGGTGAGAGATACGCAGTATTTT.

This clone was seen a few times. This rearrangement joins TRBV4-1 to TRBJ1-1, with D possibly TRBD1 on 6 matching bases. The V end was cut by 0 bases, the J end by 6 bases, with 8 bases between. CDR1 MGHRA and CDR2 YSYEKL come from the germline V gene. The CDR3 consists of 13 residues. The CDR3 loop reads CASSQDYRAEAFF. Here the CDR3 DNA reads TGCGCCAGCAGCCAAGACTACAGGGCTGAAGCTTTCTTT.

V gene TRBV6-5 combines with J gene TRBJ2-1, with TRBD2 matching 9 bases. The CDR3 extends over 13 amino acids. Germline V gives CDR1 MNHEY, CDR2 SVGAGI. After removal of 6 bases from V and 12 bases from J, the junction contained 9 bases not matched to a gene. The CDR3 DNA reads as TGTGCCAGCAGCATAAAGCGACTAGCGGTGCAGTTCTTC. Its translation: CASSIKRLAVQFF.

In its sample, this clone was seen once. CDR3 protein: CASSPQTGREQYF. The CDR3 coding sequence is TGCGCCAGCAGCCCCCAGACAGGGCGCGAGCAGTACTTC. This chain connects TRBV5-1 to TRBJ2-7; the match to TRBD1 covers 7 bases. The CDR3 has 13 residues. Per germline, CDR1 SGHRS and CDR2 YFSETQ. J gave up 6 bases and V 4 bases, and 7 bases lay outside the gene matches.

The rearrangement uses TRBV6-1 and TRBJ2-3, with 13 bases aligning to TRBD2. Per germline, CDR1 MNHNS and CDR2 SASEGT. The trim removed 3 bases at V and 3 bases at J, leaving 6 bases unmatched. The CDR3 has 17 residues. This CDR3 is CASSERTSGSRTDTQYF. The CDR3, as DNA: TGTGCCAGCAGTGAGCGGACTAGCGGGAGTAGAACAGATACGCAGTATTTT.

On this clone: The junction and the germline gene differ at one end; a read error may be behind it. This chain uses TRBV7-7 with TRBJ2-1, with D tentatively TRBD2 (6 bases). Per the germline V gene, CDR1 is SSHAT and CDR2 is FNYEAQ (reference sequence). The CDR3 spans 15 residues. CDR3 sequence reads: CASSLDGSSYNEQFF. The DNA for the CDR3 is TGTGCTAGCAGCTTAGACGGGAGCTCCTACAATGAGCAGTTCTTC.

The genes are TRBV5-4 and TRBJ1-1, with D possibly matching TRBD1 (6 bases). Germline loops: CDR1 SGHNT, CDR2 YYREEE (reference sequence). V was shortened by 4 bases and J by 0 bases, with 19 bases between the two germline ends. This CDR3 region has 17 residues. CDR3 residues: CASSPEGDGLMNTEAFF. In DNA, the CDR3 is TGTGCCAGCAGCCCTGAGGGGGATGGCCTCATGAACACTGAAGCTTTCTTT.

J is TRBJ2-1 and V is TRBV30; 8 nucleotides line up with TRBD2. CDR1 is GTSNPN and CDR2 is SVGIG in the germline V gene (reference sequence). This CDR3 has 14 amino acids. The J segment lost 4 bases and the V segment lost 5 bases, leaving 7 bases of the junction unmatched. DNA for the CDR3: TGTGCCTGGGACAGCGGGAGAGTTTACAATGAGCAGTTCTTC. The encoded protein is CAWDSGRVYNEQFF. Looking up the rest from reference TRBV30 and TRBJ2-1 gives the full variable domain: SQTIHQWPATLVQPVGSPLSLECTVEGTSNPNLYWYRQAAGRGLQLLFYSVGIGQISSEVPQNLSASRPQDRQFILSSKKLLLSDSGFYLCAWDSGRVYNEQFFGPGTRLTVL.

The rearrangement links TRBV7-9 to TRBJ2-5, with D perhaps TRBD2 (7 bases). The CDR3 extends over 15 amino acids. V was pared by 5 bases and J by 4 bases, with 17 bases between. The germline gives CDR1 SEHNR, CDR2 FQNEAQ (reference sequence). Written as DNA, the CDR3 is TGTGCCAGCAGCGCCCGAGGGGGGGAGGGAGAGACCCAGTACTTC. As protein: CASSARGGEGETQYF.